The entry that follows covers one T cell receptor beta chain sequence. Its antigen is as yet unknown. The CDR3 totals 17 residues. Per germline, CDR1 SGHTA and CDR2 FQGTGA. V shed 5 bases, J shed 2 bases, and the junction held 11 bases outside the gene matches. PCR was performed a second time for about 7 to 11 cycles using a sample-barcoded 5' primer and a J-beta primer mix. MiXCR, applied by TCRdb to the 5' RACE reads, yields one record per CDR3 protein. Of some 1,000,000 distinct CDR3 sequences listed, around 27% are singletons. This specimen comes from a study of blood T cells in healthy people across ages. Study-wide results and caveats: As age increased, TCR beta diversity per million T cells fell in a roughly linear fashion.

The data were also submitted as part of a second study, on T cells of mothers and their children. That publication notes: Each child contributed approximately 3.3 million TCR beta CDR3 reads, while each mother contributed over 9.5 million. The search for persistent microchimeric T cell clones detected none.

The V call is TRBV7-3, the J call TRBJ2-3, with 9 bases fitting TRBD2. Sequenced material: blood. The source is a girl under 10 years old in good health. The CDR3 spells CASSPTLAGDPTDTQYF. The CDR3, as DNA: TGTGCCAGCAGCCCTACCTTAGCGGGAGACCCCACAGATACGCAGTATTTT.